This TCR beta chain comes out of a study of breast tumors, draining lymph nodes, adjacent tissues listed by TCRdb under 2016. Broadly, across the study: TCR beta repertoires were compared across tumor, adjacent nontumor tissue and axillary lymph nodes obtained from breast cancer patients. In human breast cancer, the study set out to assess how tumor, surrounding tissue and draining lymph node repertoires relate to one another and whether T cells might be exchanged between them. What the work shows at the level of the full study, not this receptor alone: Tumor T-cell repertoires showed less diversity than lymph node repertoires and more diversity than nontumor tissue repertoires, and tumor T-cell repertoires showed preferential V and J gene usage. The conclusion that tumor T cells originate in lymph nodes was framed as consistent with a hypothesis rather than directly demonstrated. Tumor and nontumor tissue repertoires were found to be significantly more similar in luminal-like than in basal-like breast cancer. The data were considered consistent with the idea that most tumor T cells come from the lymph node and then expand in tumor tissue.

From a lookup of the germline V gene, CDR1 and CDR2 are SGHRS and YFSETQ. Measured from the cysteine to the phenylalanine, the CDR3 is 13 residues long. Only the CDR3 DNA stays, 39 bases, in frame from base 1. V gives up 5 bases and J gives up 10 bases, and the segment between their germline ends measures 13 bases. This clonotype is described as medium-sized (0.01 to 0.1%). The antigen it binds to is not known. Per-base quality was not reported, and no clone a single base away is much larger than it. Reads for this sample came from an Illumina HiSeq 2000. Multiplex PCR amplification was used to build the TCR beta chain libraries. High-throughput sequencing was used to analyze the amplified TCR beta chain products. In TCRdb, the public reads were trimmed at Q25 with fastp and aligned with MiXCR, with productive beta chains retained. A single entry per CDR3 protein holds the most common genes and DNA from its merged rows. Present in this sample are about 20,000 distinct CDR3 sequences, 50% of which were seen just once. Roughly 7.4% of the sample comes from the top ten.

Sequencing input: breast tumor tissue. The sequence is built from TRBV5-1 and TRBJ1-6; TRBD1 could be the D gene, as 6 bases match. The receptor was derived from a female donor with breast cancer. Some clones in this sample may be carry-over from other donors' samples. The bases are TGCGCCAGCAGATCAGGGGAAGGATCACCCCTCCACTTT. Translated, this is CASRSGEGSPLHF.